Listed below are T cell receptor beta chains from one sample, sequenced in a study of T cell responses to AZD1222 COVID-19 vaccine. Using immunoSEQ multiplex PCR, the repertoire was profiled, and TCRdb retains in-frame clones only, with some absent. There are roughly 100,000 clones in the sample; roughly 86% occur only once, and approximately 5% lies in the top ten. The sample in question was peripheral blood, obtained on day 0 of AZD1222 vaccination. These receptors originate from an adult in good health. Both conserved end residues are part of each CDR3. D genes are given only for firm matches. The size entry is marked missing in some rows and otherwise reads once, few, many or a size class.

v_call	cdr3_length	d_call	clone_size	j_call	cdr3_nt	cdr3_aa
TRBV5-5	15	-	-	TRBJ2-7	TGTGCCAGCAGCTCCGCCCCCGGGACACTTTACGAGCAGTACTTC	CASSSAPGTLYEQYF
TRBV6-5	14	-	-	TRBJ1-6	TGTGCCAGCGGCCCAGGGATAGATAATTCACCCCTCCACTTT	CASGPGIDNSPLHF
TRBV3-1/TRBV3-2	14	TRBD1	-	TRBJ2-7	TGTGCCAGCAGCTTGGGACAGGGGATTGGCGAGCAGTACTTC	CASSLGQGIGEQYF
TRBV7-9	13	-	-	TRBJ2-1	TGTGCCAGCAGCTACTATGGGGGCGGTGAGCAGTTCTTC	CASSYYGGGEQFF
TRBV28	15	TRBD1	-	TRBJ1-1	TGTGCCAGCAGTCGCTCGACAGGGTTTCACACTGAAGCTTTCTTT	CASSRSTGFHTEAFF
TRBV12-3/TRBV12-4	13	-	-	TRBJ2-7	TGTGCCAGCACCATTGGCGTGGCCTACGAGCAGTACTTC	CASTIGVAYEQYF
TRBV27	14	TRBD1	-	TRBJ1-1	TGTGCCAGCAGTCCCGGGACAGTGAACACTGAAGCTTTCTTT	CASSPGTVNTEAFF
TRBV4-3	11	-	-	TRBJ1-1	TGCGCCAGCAGCCGCAACACTGAAGCTTTCTTT	CASSRNTEAFF
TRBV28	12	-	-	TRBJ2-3	TGTGCCAGCAGGACGGGCAGGGATACGCAGTATTTT	CASRTGRDTQYF
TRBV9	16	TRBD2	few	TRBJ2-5	TGTGCCAGCAGCCCGACGGGACTAGCGGGATTAGAGACCCAGTACTTC	CASSPTGLAGLETQYF
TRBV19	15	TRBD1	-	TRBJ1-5	TGTGCCAGTAGTTTGTACAGGGGGCAGGATCAGCCCCAGCATTTT	CASSLYRGQDQPQHF
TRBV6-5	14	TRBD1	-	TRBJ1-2	TGTGCCAGCAGTTACTCGAAGACAGGGCATGGCTACACCTTC	CASSYSKTGHGYTF
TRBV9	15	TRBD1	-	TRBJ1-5	TGTGCCAGCAGCGCCTCGGGACAGGGCAATCAGCCCCAGCATTTT	CASSASGQGNQPQHF
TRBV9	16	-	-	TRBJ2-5	TGTGCCAGCAGCGTAGGGGGGCCCGGGGGGTCCGAGACCCAGTACTTC	CASSVGGPGGSETQYF
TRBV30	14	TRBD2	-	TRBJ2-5	TGTGCCAGACGGACTAGCGGGATGGGAGAGACCCAGTACTTC	CARRTSGMGETQYF
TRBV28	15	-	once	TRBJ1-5	TGTGCCAGCGCTACCTCAGGGTTCGGCAATCAGCCCCAGCATTTT	CASATSGFGNQPQHF
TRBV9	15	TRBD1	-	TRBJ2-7	TGTGCCAGCAGCCCAGGGGACAGGGGGCTTTCCGAGCAGTACTTC	CASSPGDRGLSEQYF
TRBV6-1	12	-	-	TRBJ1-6	TGTGCCAGCAGTGAATTTCGCTCACCCCTCCACTTT	CASSEFRSPLHF